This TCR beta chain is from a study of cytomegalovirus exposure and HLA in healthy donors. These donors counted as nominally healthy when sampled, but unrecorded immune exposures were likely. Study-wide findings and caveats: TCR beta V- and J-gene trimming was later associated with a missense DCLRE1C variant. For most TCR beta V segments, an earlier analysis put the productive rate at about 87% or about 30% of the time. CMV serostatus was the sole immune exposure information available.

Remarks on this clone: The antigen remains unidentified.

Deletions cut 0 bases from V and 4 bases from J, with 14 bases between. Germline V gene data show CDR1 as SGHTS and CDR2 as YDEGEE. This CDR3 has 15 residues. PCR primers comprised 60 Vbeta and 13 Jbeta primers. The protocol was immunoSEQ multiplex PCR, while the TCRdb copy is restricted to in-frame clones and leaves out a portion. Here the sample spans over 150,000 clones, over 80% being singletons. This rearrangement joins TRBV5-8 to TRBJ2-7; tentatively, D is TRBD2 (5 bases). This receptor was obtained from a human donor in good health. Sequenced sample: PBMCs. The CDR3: CASSLVHQSGYEQYF. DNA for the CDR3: TGTGCCAGCAGCTTGGTTCATCAGTCGGGATACGAGCAGTACTTC.